This TCR beta chain stems from a study of neurological immune-mediated disorders. Findings of the study overall: The most TCR clonal expansion was seen in HTLV-1-associated myelopathy, whereas the least was seen in multiple sclerosis, below the level in healthy controls.

This clonotype was detected ten times or more. Its specificity is unknown. V lost 0 bases and J 2 bases, leaving 14 bases between the germline ends. The germline gives CDR1 SGHRS, CDR2 YFSETQ. The length of the CDR3 is 16 residues. One entry per CDR3 protein results from TCRdb running MiXCR on the 5' RACE reads. The sample lists some 77,000 distinct CDR3 sequences; approximately 10% were seen once. This TCR was recovered from a man in his fifties in good health. The V call is TRBV5-1, the J call TRBJ1-1, with D maybe TRBD1 (6 bases). Material: PBMCs. CDR3 bases: TGCGCCAGCAGCTTGGAGTCGGGGGCACTTAACACTGAAGCTTTCTTT. This gives the protein CASSLESGALNTEAFF.